Following are 8 T cell receptor beta chains from one sample sequenced in a study of blood T cell repertoires in COVID-19. Clones were read by immunoSEQ multiplex PCR, and TCRdb kept only the in-frame ones, dropping some. The table includes about 440,000 clones, 80% to 95% detected once. Sequenced: PBMCs or T cells enriched from blood (not recorded which). These receptors all come from a man aged 18-30 years who had recovered from COVID-19.

J is TRBJ1-4 and V is TRBV5-1; D uncertain. CDR1 and CDR2 (germline): SGHRS, YFSETQ. V was shortened by 4 bases and J by 2 bases, with 15 bases between the two germline ends. CDR3 length equals 16 residues. For the CDR3, the DNA is TGCGCCAGCAGCCGTTCCCTGGGCGCGACTAATGAAAAACTGTTTTTT. It translates to CASSRSLGATNEKLFF.

The chain is built from TRBV7-9 and TRBJ1-6; TRBD1 is a possible D gene (5 bases). Germline-derived CDR1 and CDR2 are SEHNR and FQNEAQ (reference sequence). V gave up 0 bases and J gave up 10 bases, with 19 bases separating them. This CDR3 has 17 residues. CDR3 coding DNA: TGTGCCAGCAGCTTAGCGCGACACGGGGGTACTACCTCACCCCTCCACTTT. Protein: CASSLARHGGTTSPLHF.

This clone was observed once. The chain links TRBV4-1 to TRBJ1-1; no clear D gene. Deletions cut 0 bases from V and 3 bases from J, with 14 bases between. Germline CDR1 reads MGHRA; CDR2 reads YSYEKL. The CDR3 is 16 residues long. The CDR3 loop reads CASSQDERGKYTEAFF. CDR3 DNA: TGCGCCAGCAGCCAAGATGAGCGGGGAAAATACACTGAAGCTTTCTTT.

This rearrangement joins TRBV4-2 to TRBJ2-7, with 7 positions matching TRBD2. Germline V gene lookup returns CDR1 LGHNA and CDR2 YNFKEQ. The CDR3 covers 15 residues. J gave up 4 bases and V 1 base, and 7 bases lay outside the gene matches. CDR3 sequence (DNA): TGTGCCAGCAGCCAAGGGCTAGCGGCCGAATACGAGCAGTACTTC. It translates to CASSQGLAAEYEQYF.

The genes are TRBV6-5 and TRBJ1-1; D is unresolved. Germline V lookup: CDR1 MNHEY, CDR2 SVGAGI. The CDR3 runs 13 residues. V gave up 6 bases and J gave up 1 base, with 9 bases separating them. CDR3 loop: CASRLRGNTEAFF. CDR3 DNA sequence: TGTGCCAGCAGGCTAAGAGGGAACACTGAAGCTTTCTTT.

The rearrangement links TRBV19 to TRBJ1-1, with TRBD1 as a possible D gene (6 bases). The CDR3 sequence is 15 residues long. Trimming pared 5 bases from V and 1 base from J, leaving 14 bases between. Germline CDR1 reads LNHDA; CDR2 reads SQIVND (reference sequence). The CDR3 DNA reads TGTGCCAGTAGTGCTCCGGACAGACCGAACACTGAAGCTTTCTTT. This gives the protein CASSAPDRPNTEAFF.

This sequence joins TRBV25-1 and TRBJ1-2; the match to TRBD1 covers 8 bases. Germline trimming cut 4 bases from V and 5 bases from J; bases unmatched to any gene: 9. This CDR3 contains 15 residues. The germline V gene has CDR1 MGHDK and CDR2 SYGVNS. CDR3 region: CASSADRVKSYGYTF. The CDR3 nucleotides read TGTGCCAGCAGTGCGGACAGGGTGAAATCGTATGGCTACACCTTC.

This chain links TRBV19 with TRBJ2-1, with 11 bases that match TRBD2. Germline-derived CDR1 and CDR2 are LNHDA and SQIVND (reference sequence). The CDR3 sequence is 16 residues long. V lost 2 bases and J lost 1; bases outside the gene matches: 1. CDR3 in DNA: TGTGCCAGTAGTATAAGACTAGCGGGGTCCTACAATGAGCAGTTCTTC. As protein: CASSIRLAGSYNEQFF. Combining the CDR3 with reference TRBV19 and TRBJ2-1 gives the whole variable domain DGGITQSPKYLFRKEGQNVTLSCEQNLNHDAMYWYRQDPGQGLRLIYYSQIVNDFQKGDIAEGYSVSREKKESFPLTVTSAQKNPTAFYLCASSIRLAGSYNEQFFGPGTRLTVL.